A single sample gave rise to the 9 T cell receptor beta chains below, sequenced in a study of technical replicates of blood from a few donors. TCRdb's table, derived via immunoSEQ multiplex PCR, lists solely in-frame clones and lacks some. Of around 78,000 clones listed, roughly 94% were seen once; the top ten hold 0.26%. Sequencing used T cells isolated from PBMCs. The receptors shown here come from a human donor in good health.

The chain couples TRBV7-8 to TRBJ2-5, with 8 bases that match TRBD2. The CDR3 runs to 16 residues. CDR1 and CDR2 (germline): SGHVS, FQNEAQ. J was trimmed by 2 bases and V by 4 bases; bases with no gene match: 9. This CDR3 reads CASSSLRTSRQETQYF. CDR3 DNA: TGTGCCAGCAGCTCCCTCCGGACTAGCAGACAAGAGACCCAGTACTTC.

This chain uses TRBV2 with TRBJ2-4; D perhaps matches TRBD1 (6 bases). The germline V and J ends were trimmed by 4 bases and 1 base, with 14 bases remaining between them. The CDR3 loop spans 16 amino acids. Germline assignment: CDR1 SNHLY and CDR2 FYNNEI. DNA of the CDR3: TGTGCCAGCAGTGTTCAGGGGCGCGGGGCCAAAAACATTCAGTACTTC. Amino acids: CASSVQGRGAKNIQYF.

The CDR3 DNA reads as TGTGCCAGCAGCGGCTTGGGGGGCACTGAAGCTTTCTTT. Residues: CASSGLGGTEAFF. The chain links TRBV5-5 to TRBJ1-1, with a weak D call TRBD1 (5 bases). Trimming took 4 bases from V and 4 from J, leaving 11 bases between them. CDR1 is SGHKS, CDR2 YYEKEE, per germline (reference sequence). The CDR3 covers 13 residues.

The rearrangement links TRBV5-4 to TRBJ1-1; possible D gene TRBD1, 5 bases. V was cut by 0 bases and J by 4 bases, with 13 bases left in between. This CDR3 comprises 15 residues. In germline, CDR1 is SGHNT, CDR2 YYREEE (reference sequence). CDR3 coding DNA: TGTGCCAGCAGCTTGGACCAGGGTCTTGTCACTGAAGCTTTCTTT. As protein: CASSLDQGLVTEAFF.

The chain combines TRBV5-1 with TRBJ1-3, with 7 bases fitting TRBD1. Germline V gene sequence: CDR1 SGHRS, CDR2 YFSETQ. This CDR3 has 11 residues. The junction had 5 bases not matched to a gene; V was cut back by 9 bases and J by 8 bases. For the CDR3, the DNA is TGCGCCAACTCCAGGGGGGACACCATATATTTT. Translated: CANSRGDTIYF.

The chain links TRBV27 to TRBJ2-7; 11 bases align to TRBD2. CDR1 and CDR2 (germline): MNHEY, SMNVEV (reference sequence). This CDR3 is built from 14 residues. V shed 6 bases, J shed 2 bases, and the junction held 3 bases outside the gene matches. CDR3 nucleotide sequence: TGTGCCAGCAGACTAGCGGGAGACCCCTACGAGCAGTACTTC. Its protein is CASRLAGDPYEQYF.

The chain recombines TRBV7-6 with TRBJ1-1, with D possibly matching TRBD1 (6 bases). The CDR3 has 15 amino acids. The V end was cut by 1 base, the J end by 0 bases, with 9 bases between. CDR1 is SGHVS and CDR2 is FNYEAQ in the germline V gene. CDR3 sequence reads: CASSLGAGVNTEAFF. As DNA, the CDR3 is TGTGCCAGCAGCTTAGGGGCAGGGGTGAACACTGAAGCTTTCTTT.

CDR3 region: CASTEPGTGASQETQYF. The CDR3 coding sequence is TGTGCCAGCACCGAGCCCGGGACAGGGGCGTCCCAAGAGACCCAGTACTTC. The chain is built from TRBV28 and TRBJ2-5, with 10 positions matching TRBD1. Germline V gives CDR1 MDHEN, CDR2 SYDVKM. V shed 7 bases, J shed 1 base, and the junction held 12 bases outside the gene matches. The CDR3 is 17 amino acids.

CDR3 nucleotides: TGTGCCAGCTCACCAAATACAGGGGAAGCTGAAGCTTTCTTT. Protein product: CASSPNTGEAEAFF. This chain uses TRBV18 with TRBJ1-1; 7 positions agree with TRBD1. Germline CDR1 and CDR2: KGHSH and LQKENI. V was pared by 2 bases and J by 6 bases, with 6 bases of the junction left unmatched. There are 14 residues in the CDR3.